These 15 T cell receptor beta chains were all obtained from the same sample, sequenced in a study of technical replicates of blood from a few donors. The data were produced by immunoSEQ multiplex PCR, yet TCRdb's version contains in-frame clones alone and is incomplete. The sample includes 53,000 or so clones, just under 95% of them seen just once. Material for sequencing was PBMCs. These TCRs come from a human donor in good health. Some clones in this sample may be carry-over from other donors' samples.

The J gene is TRBJ2-1, the V gene TRBV2, with D possibly being TRBD2 (6 bases). V lost 2 bases to trimming and J lost 3 bases, with 17 bases between them. The CDR3 spans 17 residues. Germline CDR1 is SNHLY and CDR2 is FYNNEI. CDR3 region: CASSESSGLPYYNEQFF. CDR3 coding DNA: TGTGCCAGCAGTGAATCCAGCGGACTACCGTACTACAATGAGCAGTTCTTC.

This chain connects TRBV7-2 to TRBJ2-4; 10 positions agree with TRBD2. From germline, CDR1 is SGHTA and CDR2 FQGNSA. The CDR3 is made up of 17 amino acids. Trimming removed 5 bases from V and 1 base from J; junction bases left unmatched: 8. Here the CDR3 reads CASSITLAGPAKNIQYF. The CDR3 DNA follows: TGTGCCAGCAGCATTACACTAGCGGGACCGGCCAAAAACATTCAGTACTTC.

The chain employs TRBV9 and TRBJ2-1; TRBD2 agrees at 9 bases. Unmatched junction bases numbered 11, after V lost 4 bases and J lost 3 bases. Germline-derived CDR1 and CDR2 are SGDLS and YYNGEE. This CDR3 has 17 residues. CDR3 sequence: CASSSPTSGANYNEQFF. CDR3 coding DNA: TGTGCCAGCAGCTCCCCGACTAGCGGAGCTAACTACAATGAGCAGTTCTTC. Drawing the rest from reference TRBV9 and TRBJ2-1, the complete variable domain is DSGVTQTPKHLITATGQRVTLRCSPRSGDLSVYWYQQSLDQGLQFLIQYYNGEERAKGNILERFSAQQFPDLHSELNLSSLELGDSALYFCASSSPTSGANYNEQFFGPGTRLTVL.

V usage is TRBV7-2 and J usage is TRBJ2-7; TRBD1 matches at 8 bases. CDR3 length: 15 amino acids. From germline, CDR1 is SGHTA and CDR2 FQGNSA. J lost 3 bases, V lost 3 bases, and 7 bases had no gene match. The CDR3 here is CASSFQDRANYEQYF. CDR3 nucleotide sequence: TGTGCCAGCAGCTTCCAGGACAGGGCTAACTACGAGCAGTACTTC. Full variable domain (missing parts from reference TRBV7-2 and TRBJ2-7): GAGVSQSPSNKVTEKGKDVELRCDPISGHTALYWYRQSLGQGLEFLIYFQGNSAPDKSGLPSDRFSAERTGGSVSTLTIQRTQQEDSAVYLCASSFQDRANYEQYFGPGTRLTVT.

This clone has more than one count but fewer than ten. The chain couples TRBV7-9 to TRBJ2-6; D not resolved. The V gene lost 3 bases and the J gene lost 2 bases, with 11 bases spanning the gap. Germline V gene sequence: CDR1 SEHNR, CDR2 FQNEAQ (reference sequence). The CDR3 contains 16 residues. The CDR3: CASSFPSVPGANVLTF. The CDR3 bases are TGTGCCAGCAGCTTCCCGTCGGTCCCTGGGGCCAACGTCCTGACTTTC. The full variable domain, its missing parts supplied by reference TRBV7-9 and TRBJ2-6, is DTGVSQNPRHKITKRGQNVTFRCDPISEHNRLYWYRQTLGQGPEFLTYFQNEAQLEKSRLLSDRFSAERPKGSFSTLEIQRTEQGDSAMYLCASSFPSVPGANVLTFGAGSRLTVL.

The gene calls are TRBV10-3 and TRBJ2-7; possible D gene TRBD1, 6 bases. V was pared by 0 bases and J by 5 bases, with 17 bases between. Per the germline V gene, CDR1 is ENHRY and CDR2 is SYGVKD. The CDR3 is 16 residues long. The CDR3 DNA reads as TGTGCCATCAGTGAGTCGGGGGCAGATAGTGCGGACGAGCAGTACTTC. It translates to CAISESGADSADEQYF.

The rearrangement joins TRBV4-3 to TRBJ2-7; 8 positions match TRBD2. CDR1 and CDR2 from the germline V gene are LGHNA and YSLEER. This CDR3 contains 16 residues. Germline trimming cut 1 base from V and 0 bases from J; bases unmatched to any gene: 5. The CDR3 protein is CASSQVGRGVSYEQYF. Written as DNA, the CDR3 is TGCGCCAGCAGCCAAGTAGGGCGGGGGGTCTCCTACGAGCAGTACTTC.

CDR3 sequence reads: CASSLQGQGSSGANVLTF. For the CDR3, the DNA is TGTGCCAGCTCACTCCAGGGGCAGGGAAGCTCTGGGGCCAACGTCCTGACTTTC. The V call is TRBV18, the J call TRBJ2-6; maybe TRBD1 (6 bases). V lost 4 bases, J lost 0 bases, and 16 bases lay in between. The CDR3 length is 18 residues. Looked up from germline, CDR1 is KGHSH and CDR2 is LQKENI.

The CDR3 sequence: CAWSAYEQGNYGYTF. As DNA, the CDR3 is TGTGCCTGGAGTGCCTATGAACAGGGGAACTATGGCTACACCTTC. The V and J genes are TRBV30 and TRBJ1-2; 7 nucleotides line up with TRBD1. The CDR3 is made up of 15 amino acids. Germline CDR1 is GTSNPN and CDR2 is SVGIG (reference sequence). Trimming removed 1 base from V and 2 bases from J; junction bases left unmatched: 7. Full variable domain (rest looked up from reference TRBV30 and TRBJ1-2): SQTIHQWPATLVQPVGSPLSLECTVEGTSNPNLYWYRQAAGRGLQLLFYSVGIGQISSEVPQNLSASRPQDRQFILSSKKLLLSDSGFYLCAWSAYEQGNYGYTFGSGTRLTVV.

This CDR3 is CASSARQESSYEQYF. The CDR3 nucleotides read TGTGCCAGCAGCGCCCGACAGGAAAGCTCCTACGAGCAGTACTTC. This chain joins TRBV9 and TRBJ2-7; D may be TRBD1 (6 bases). This CDR3 has 15 residues. CDR1 SGDLS and CDR2 YYNGEE come from the germline V gene. V shed 3 bases and J shed 0 bases, with 13 bases lying between them.

The rearrangement uses TRBV7-9 and TRBJ1-2; 10 bases fit TRBD1. The CDR3 length is 14 residues. Germline V lookup: CDR1 SEHNR, CDR2 FQNEAQ (reference sequence). The V gene end was trimmed by 3 bases and the J gene end by 6 bases; junction bases not matched to a gene: 4. The CDR3 nucleotides read TGTGCCAGCAGCTTGGGGACAGGGGTAAATGGCTACACCTTC. Translating gives CASSLGTGVNGYTF.

The rearrangement links TRBV11-2 to TRBJ1-1; D is possibly TRBD1 (6 bases). Per germline, CDR1 SGHAT and CDR2 FQNNGV. V was pared by 1 base and J by 3 bases, with 12 bases between. This CDR3 contains 15 residues. CDR3 in amino acids: CASSLAQGRYTEAFF. In nucleotides, the CDR3 is TGTGCCAGCAGCTTAGCACAGGGCCGGTACACTGAAGCTTTCTTT.

This chain links TRBV18 with TRBJ2-7; no firm D call. Germline CDR1 and CDR2: KGHSH and LQKENI. The ends were cut back, 3 bases at V and 6 bases at J, with 18 bases in the middle. This CDR3 contains 15 residues. CDR3 sequence: CASSPTIYQAGEQYF. CDR3 sequence (DNA): TGTGCCAGCTCACCTACGATTTATCAGGCTGGCGAGCAGTACTTC.

This chain uses TRBV6-5 with TRBJ2-1; D is undetermined. Germline V gives CDR1 MNHEY, CDR2 SVGAGI. There are 15 residues in the CDR3. Trimming removed 3 bases at V and 4 bases at J, with 13 bases between. CDR3 sequence: CASSYFPSQYNEQFF. CDR3 bases: TGTGCCAGCAGTTATTTCCCTTCCCAGTACAATGAGCAGTTCTTC.

The rearrangement joins TRBV10-3 to TRBJ2-7, with D possibly matching TRBD1 (5 bases). Germline CDR1 is ENHRY and CDR2 is SYGVKD. This CDR3 has 12 residues. Trimming pared 7 bases from V and 5 bases from J, leaving 12 bases between. The CDR3 DNA sequence: TGTGCCATCAACACAGGTAGCCACGAGCAGTACTTC. Protein product: CAINTGSHEQYF.